This record concerns one T cell receptor beta chain sequence. The data belong to a study of T cell responses to AZD1222 COVID-19 vaccine. Only in-frame clones appear in the TCRdb table, and some are missing; sequencing was by immunoSEQ multiplex PCR. The sample shows tens of thousands of clones, about 88% of them seen only once. Germline V gives CDR1 SEHNR, CDR2 FQNEAQ (reference sequence). CDR3 length equals 14 residues. Trimming removed 3 bases from V and 3 bases from J, with 9 bases in between. The clonotype comes from an adult in good health. The rearrangement uses TRBV7-9 and TRBJ2-1, with unresolved D. The sequences come from peripheral blood, collected on day 0 of AZD1222 vaccination. The CDR3 nucleotides are TGTGCCAGCAGCTTTGGGCAAGACTACAATGAGCAGTTCTTC. Amino acid sequence: CASSFGQDYNEQFF.